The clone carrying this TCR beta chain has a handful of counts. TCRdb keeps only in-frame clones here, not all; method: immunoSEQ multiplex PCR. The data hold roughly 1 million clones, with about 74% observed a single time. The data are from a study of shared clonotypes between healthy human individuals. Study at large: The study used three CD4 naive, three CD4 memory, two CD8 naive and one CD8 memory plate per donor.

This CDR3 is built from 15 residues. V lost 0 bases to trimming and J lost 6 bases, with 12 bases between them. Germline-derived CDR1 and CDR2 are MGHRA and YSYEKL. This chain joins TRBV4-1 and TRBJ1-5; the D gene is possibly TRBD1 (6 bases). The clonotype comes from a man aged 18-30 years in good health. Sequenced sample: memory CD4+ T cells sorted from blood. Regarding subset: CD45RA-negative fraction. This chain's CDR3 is CASSQERGGSQPQHF. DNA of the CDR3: TGCGCCAGCAGCCAAGAGAGGGGGGGCAGTCAGCCCCAGCATTTT.